The T cell receptor (beta chain) described here comes from a study of CD8 T cells in ankylosing spondylitis (dated by TCRdb to about 2017). With respect to the entire study: To find TCR variants linked to disease, the study profiled T cell receptor beta repertoires in ankylosing spondylitis patients and healthy donors. The whole study cohort included about a hundred healthy donors and 20 to 30 ankylosing spondylitis patients. Peripheral blood was sampled, and synovial fluid was additionally collected from ankylosing spondylitis patients.

Findings and caveats that apply to the study as a whole: Some motif variants had previously been reported in the synovial fluid and blood of reactive arthritis patients, which suggests shared mechanisms of disease initiation. Blood from ankylosing spondylitis patients appeared to be characterized by a TCR beta motif made up of several highly homologous amino acid variants. The disease-linked clones were reported to be significantly enriched in matched synovial fluid samples from ankylosing spondylitis patients. In peripheral blood, the disease-linked clones were found at relatively low frequencies and had a CD8+ phenotype.

Details on this clonotype: Its antigen specificity is not known. The record has no base qualities; no much larger clone is one base away.

The CDR3 contains 15 residues, cysteine and phenylalanine counted. Left in the record is the CDR3 DNA by itself, 45 bases read in frame from the first base. V loses 4 bases of germline sequence and J loses 4 bases, and the interval between the two ends is 13 bases. Data came from an Illumina HiSeq 2500. Quantitative 5'-RACE with molecular barcodes was used to prepare TCR beta libraries. The paper's data handling went like this. To identify disease-linked TCR variants, a new computational method was used, one built on a probabilistic model of VDJ rearrangement. The public reads were reanalyzed by TCRdb: fastp trimming at Q25, MiXCR alignment, in-frame beta chains only. Records with the same CDR3 protein are collapsed into one entry carrying the most frequent genes and DNA. Clone size and V and J calls follow TCRdb, not the original study. The sample table shows about 700,000 distinct CDR3 sequences, and 15% to 20% are seen once. 15% to 20% of the sample comes from the top ten.

The sample was blood, either unsorted or a sorted T cell fraction (not recorded which). This clonotype was obtained from a male donor with ankylosing spondylitis. The rearrangement combines TRBV12-3 or TRBV12-4 with TRBJ2-2, with the D call perhaps TRBD1 or TRBD2, each one matching 6 bases. The bases read TGTGCCAGCAGTTCCCCGGGGGCGAGCACCGGGGAGCTGTTTTTT. This is translated as CASSSPGASTGELFF.